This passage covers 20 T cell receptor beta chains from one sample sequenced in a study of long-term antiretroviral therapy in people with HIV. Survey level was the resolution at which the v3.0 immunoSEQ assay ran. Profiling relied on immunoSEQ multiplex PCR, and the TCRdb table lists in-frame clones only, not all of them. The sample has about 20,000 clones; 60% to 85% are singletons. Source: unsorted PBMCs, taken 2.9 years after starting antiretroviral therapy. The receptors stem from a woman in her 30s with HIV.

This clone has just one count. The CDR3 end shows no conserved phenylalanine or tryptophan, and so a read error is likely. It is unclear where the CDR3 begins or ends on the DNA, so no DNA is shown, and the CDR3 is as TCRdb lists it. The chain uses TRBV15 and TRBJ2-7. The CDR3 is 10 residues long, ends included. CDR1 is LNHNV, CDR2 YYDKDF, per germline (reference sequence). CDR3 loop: CATSRGRPIS.

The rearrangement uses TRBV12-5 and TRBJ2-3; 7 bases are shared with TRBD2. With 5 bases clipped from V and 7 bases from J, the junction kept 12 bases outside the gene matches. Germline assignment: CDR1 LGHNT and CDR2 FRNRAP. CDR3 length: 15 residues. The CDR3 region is CASGPPKGGGYTQYF. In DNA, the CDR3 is TGTGCTAGTGGTCCGCCTAAGGGCGGGGGTTATACGCAGTATTTT.

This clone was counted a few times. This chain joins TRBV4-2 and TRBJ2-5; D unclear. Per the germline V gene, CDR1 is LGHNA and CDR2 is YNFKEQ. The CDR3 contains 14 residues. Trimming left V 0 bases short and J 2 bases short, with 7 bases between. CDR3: CASSQESQQETQYF. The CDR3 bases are TGTGCCAGCAGCCAAGAGTCTCAGCAAGAGACCCAGTACTTC.

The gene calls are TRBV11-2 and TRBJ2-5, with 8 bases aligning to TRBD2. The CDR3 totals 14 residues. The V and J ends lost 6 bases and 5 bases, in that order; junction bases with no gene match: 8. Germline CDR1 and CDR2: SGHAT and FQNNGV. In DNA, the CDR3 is TGTGCCAGCAGTTACGCGGGGGGTAGGGAGACCCAGTACTTC. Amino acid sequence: CASSYAGGRETQYF.

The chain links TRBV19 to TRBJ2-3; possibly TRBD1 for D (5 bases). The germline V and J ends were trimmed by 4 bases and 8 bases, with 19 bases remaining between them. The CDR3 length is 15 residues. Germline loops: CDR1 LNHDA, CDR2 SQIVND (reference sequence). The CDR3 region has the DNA TGTGCCAGTAGTACTTCCAAAGCAACAAGGGGTACGCAGTATTTT. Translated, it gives CASSTSKATRGTQYF.

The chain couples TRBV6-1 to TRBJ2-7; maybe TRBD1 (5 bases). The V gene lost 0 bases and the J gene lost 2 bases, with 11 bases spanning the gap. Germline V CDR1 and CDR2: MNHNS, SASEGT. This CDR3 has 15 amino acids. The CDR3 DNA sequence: TGTGCCAGCAGTGAAGCAGATGGGGCTCCCTACGAGCAGTACTTC. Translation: CASSEADGAPYEQYF.

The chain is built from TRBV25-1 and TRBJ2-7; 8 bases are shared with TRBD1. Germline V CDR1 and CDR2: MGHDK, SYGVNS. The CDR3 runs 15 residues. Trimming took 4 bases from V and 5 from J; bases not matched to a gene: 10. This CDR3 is CASSAPRGRENEQYF. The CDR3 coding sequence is TGTGCCAGCAGTGCACCCAGGGGGCGCGAAAACGAGCAGTACTTC.

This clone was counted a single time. The DNA for the CDR3 is TGTGCCAGCAGCGAGTTTGGTGGGAGCACAGATACGCAGTATTTT. The encoded protein is CASSEFGGSTDTQYF. The chain has TRBV6-5 and TRBJ2-3; no firm D call. This CDR3 has 15 residues. The V gene's germline CDR1 is MNHEY and CDR2 SVGAGI. The V end lost 6 bases, the J end lost 0 bases, and 13 bases lay between the germline ends.

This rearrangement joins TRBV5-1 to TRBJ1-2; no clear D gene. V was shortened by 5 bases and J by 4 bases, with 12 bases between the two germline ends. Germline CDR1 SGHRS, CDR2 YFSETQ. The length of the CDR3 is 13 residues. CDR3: CASSLGEGYGYTF. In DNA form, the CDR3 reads TGCGCCAGCAGTCTTGGGGAAGGCTATGGCTACACCTTC.

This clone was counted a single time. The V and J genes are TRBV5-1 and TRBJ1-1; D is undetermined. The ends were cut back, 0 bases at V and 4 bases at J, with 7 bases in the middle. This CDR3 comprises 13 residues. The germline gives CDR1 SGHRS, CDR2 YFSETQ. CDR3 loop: CASSLDLSTEAFF. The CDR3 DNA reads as TGCGCCAGCAGCTTGGATCTGAGCACTGAAGCTTTCTTT.

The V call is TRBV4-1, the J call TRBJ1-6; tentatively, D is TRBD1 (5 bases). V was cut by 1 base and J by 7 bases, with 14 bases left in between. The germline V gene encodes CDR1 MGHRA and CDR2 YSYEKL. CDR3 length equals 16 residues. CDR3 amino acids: CASSQGGVAGNSPLHF. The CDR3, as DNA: TGCGCCAGCAGCCAAGGGGGGGTTGCAGGGAATTCACCCCTCCACTTT.

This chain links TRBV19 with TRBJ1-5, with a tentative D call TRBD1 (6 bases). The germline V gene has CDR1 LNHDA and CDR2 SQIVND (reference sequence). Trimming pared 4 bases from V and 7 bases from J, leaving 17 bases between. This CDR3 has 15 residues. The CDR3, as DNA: TGTGCCAGTAGTACAGTCGGAGGGGGAGAGCAGCCCCAGCATTTT. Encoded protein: CASSTVGGGEQPQHF.

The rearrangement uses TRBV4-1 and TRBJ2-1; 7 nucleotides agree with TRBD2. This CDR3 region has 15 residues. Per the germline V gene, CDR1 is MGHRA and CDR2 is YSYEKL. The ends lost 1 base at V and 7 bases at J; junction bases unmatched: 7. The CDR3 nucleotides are TGCGCCAGCAGCCAAGGTTCGTCGGGGGGTAATGAGCAGTTCTTC. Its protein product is CASSQGSSGGNEQFF.

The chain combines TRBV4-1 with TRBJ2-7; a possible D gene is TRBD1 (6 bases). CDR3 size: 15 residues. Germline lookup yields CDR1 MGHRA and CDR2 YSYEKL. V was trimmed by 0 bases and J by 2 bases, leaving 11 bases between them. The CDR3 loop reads CASSQDRGKTYEQYV. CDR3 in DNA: TGCGCCAGCAGCCAAGATAGGGGGAAAACCTACGAGCAGTACGTC.

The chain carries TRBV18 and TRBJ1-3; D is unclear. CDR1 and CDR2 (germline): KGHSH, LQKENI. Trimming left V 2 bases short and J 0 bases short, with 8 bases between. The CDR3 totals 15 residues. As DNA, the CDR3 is TGTGCCAGCTCACCAGGGCAGGCCTCTGGAAACACCATATATTTT. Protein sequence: CASSPGQASGNTIYF.

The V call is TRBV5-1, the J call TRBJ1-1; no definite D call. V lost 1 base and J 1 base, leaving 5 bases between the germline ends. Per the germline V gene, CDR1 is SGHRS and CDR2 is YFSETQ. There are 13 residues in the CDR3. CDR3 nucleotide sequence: TGCGCCAGCAGCTTGTTGGGGAACACTGAAGCTTTCTTT. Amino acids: CASSLLGNTEAFF.

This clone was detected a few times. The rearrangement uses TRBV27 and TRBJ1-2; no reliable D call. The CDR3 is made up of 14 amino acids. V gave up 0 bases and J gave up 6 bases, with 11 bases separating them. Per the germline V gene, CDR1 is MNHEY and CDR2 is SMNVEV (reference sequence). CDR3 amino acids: CASSLSATFNGYTF. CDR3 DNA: TGTGCCAGCAGTTTATCGGCGACCTTCAATGGCTACACCTTC.

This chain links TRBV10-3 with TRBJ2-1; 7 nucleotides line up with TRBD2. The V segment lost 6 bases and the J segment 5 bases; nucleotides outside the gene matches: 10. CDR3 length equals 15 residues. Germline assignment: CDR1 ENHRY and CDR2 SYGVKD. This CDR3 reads CAIRSSGGGDNEQFF. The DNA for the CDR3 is TGTGCCATCAGGTCATCAGGCGGGGGAGACAATGAGCAGTTCTTC.

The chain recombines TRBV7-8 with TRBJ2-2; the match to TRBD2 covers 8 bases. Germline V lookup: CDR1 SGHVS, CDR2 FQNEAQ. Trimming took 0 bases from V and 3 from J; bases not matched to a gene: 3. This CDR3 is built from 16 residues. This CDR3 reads CASSLARGGYTGELFF. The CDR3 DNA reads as TGTGCCAGCAGCTTAGCCCGCGGGGGGTACACCGGGGAGCTGTTTTTT. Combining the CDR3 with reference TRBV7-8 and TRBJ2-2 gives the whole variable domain GAGVSQSPRYKVAKRGQDVALRCDPISGHVSLFWYQQALGQGPEFLTYFQNEAQLDKSGLPSDRFFAERPEGSVSTLKIQRTQQEDSAVYLCASSLARGGYTGELFFGEGSRLTVL.

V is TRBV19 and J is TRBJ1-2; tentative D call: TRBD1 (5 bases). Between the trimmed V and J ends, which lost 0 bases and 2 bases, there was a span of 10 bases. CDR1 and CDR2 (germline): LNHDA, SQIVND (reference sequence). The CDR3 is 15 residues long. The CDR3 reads CASSIDGAWNYGYTF. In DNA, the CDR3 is TGTGCCAGTAGTATAGATGGGGCCTGGAACTATGGCTACACCTTC.